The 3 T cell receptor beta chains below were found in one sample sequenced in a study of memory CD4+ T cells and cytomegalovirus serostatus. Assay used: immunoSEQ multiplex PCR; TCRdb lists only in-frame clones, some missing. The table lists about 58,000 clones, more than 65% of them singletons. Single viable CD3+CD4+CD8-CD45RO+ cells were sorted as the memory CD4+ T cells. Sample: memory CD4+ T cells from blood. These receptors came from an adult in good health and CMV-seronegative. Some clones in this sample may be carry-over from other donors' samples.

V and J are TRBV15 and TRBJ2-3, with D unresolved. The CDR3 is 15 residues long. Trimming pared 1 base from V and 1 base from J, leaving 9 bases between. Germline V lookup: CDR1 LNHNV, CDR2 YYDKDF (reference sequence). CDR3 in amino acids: CATSRGGLGTDTQYF. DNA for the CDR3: TGTGCCACCAGCAGAGGGGGTCTGGGCACAGATACGCAGTATTTT.

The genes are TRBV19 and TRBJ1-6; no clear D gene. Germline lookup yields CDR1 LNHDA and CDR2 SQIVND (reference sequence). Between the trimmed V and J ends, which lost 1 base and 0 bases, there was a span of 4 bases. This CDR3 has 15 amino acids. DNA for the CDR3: TGTGCCAGTAGTATAGCCGGCTCCTATAATTCACCCCTCCACTTT. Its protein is CASSIAGSYNSPLHF. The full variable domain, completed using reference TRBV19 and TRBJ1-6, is DGGITQSPKYLFRKEGQNVTLSCEQNLNHDAMYWYRQDPGQGLRLIYYSQIVNDFQKGDIAEGYSVSREKKESFPLTVTSAQKNPTAFYLCASSIAGSYNSPLHFGNGTRLTVT.

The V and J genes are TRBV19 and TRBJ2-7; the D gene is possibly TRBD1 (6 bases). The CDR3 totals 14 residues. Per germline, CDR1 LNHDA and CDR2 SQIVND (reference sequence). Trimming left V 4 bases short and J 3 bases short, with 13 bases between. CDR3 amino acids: CASSRQGKLYEQYF. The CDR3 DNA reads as TGTGCCAGTAGTAGGCAGGGGAAGCTCTACGAGCAGTACTTC.